The present T cell receptor beta chain was sequenced within a study of CD4 T cells in relation to SARS-CoV-2 and coronaviruses. General observations from the study: SARS-CoV-2-driven expansion was significantly weaker in crossreactive than monoreactive clones. Each donor contributed either pre-pandemic or post-infection samples, not both. About 65% of donors had memory CD4+ clonotypes crossrecognizing SARS-CoV-2 and common cold coronavirus spike.

Deep TCR-beta sequencing used DNA from uncultured naive and memory CD4+ T cells. TCRdb's copy holds only in-frame clones and misses some; the assay was immunoSEQ multiplex PCR. The sample holds just under 65,000 clones; 85% to 95% are singletons and the top ten take 0.12% to 0.15%. This CDR3 has 16 residues. Germline V gene sequence: CDR1 SGHTA, CDR2 FQGNSA. The V gene end was trimmed by 3 bases and the J gene end by 7 bases; junction bases not matched to a gene: 6. Remarks on this clone: Antigen: not known.

The unexposed donors gave CD4+ T cells in about 2011-2018, prior to COVID-19. The specimen was naive CD4+ T cells from PBMCs. Subset defined: naive CD4+ T cells isolated by negative enrichment. The clonotype comes from a human donor in good health. J is TRBJ2-1 and V is TRBV7-2; 13 bases are shared with TRBD2. CDR3 in amino acids: CASSFSTSGRTNEQFF. The CDR3, as DNA: TGTGCCAGCAGCTTCTCGACTAGCGGGAGGACGAATGAGCAGTTCTTC.